This TCR beta chain was retrieved from a study of shared clonotypes between healthy human individuals. Notes on the study in general: The study found about 5% of naive CD4 clonotypes shared across several donors.

Among the donors, all were Caucasian adults who lived in Nashville, Tennessee. It was at deep level that the assay was run. Sequencing was performed with immunoSEQ multiplex PCR; in TCRdb, only in-frame clones are kept and a portion is missing. The sample includes approximately 1.5 million clones, approximately 98.5% seen only once; the top ten take around 0.33%. Remarks on this clone: Antigen unknown.

This CDR3 has 14 amino acids. The J segment lost 5 bases and the V segment lost 5 bases, leaving 8 bases of the junction unmatched. Germline V lookup: CDR1 SGHTA, CDR2 FQGNSA. The sequencing sample was made of naive CD4+ T cells sorted from blood. Subset here: CD45RA+ positively selected. The chain combines TRBV7-2 with TRBJ1-2; 7 nucleotides line up with TRBD1. This sequence originates from a man in his thirties or forties in good health. The CDR3 bases are TGTGCCAGCAGCAGACCGGGACAGATGTATGGCTACACCTTC. The encoded protein is CASSRPGQMYGYTF.